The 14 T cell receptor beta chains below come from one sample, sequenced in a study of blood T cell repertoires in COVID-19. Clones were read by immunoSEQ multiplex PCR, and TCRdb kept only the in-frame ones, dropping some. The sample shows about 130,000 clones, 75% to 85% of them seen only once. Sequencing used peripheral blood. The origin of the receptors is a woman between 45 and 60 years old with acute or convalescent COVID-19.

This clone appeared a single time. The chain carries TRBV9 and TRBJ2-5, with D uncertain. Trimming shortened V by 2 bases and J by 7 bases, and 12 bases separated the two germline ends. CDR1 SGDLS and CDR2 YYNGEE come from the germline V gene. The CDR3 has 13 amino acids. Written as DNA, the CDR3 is TGTGCCAGCAGCGTTCAGAATTCAAGGACCCAGTACTTC. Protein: CASSVQNSRTQYF.

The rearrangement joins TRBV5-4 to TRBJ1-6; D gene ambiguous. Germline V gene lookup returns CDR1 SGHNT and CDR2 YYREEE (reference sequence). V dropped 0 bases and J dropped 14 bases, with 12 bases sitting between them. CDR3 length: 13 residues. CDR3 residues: CASSLDRAGTLHF. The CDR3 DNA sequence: TGTGCCAGCAGCTTGGACCGCGCCGGGACCCTCCACTTT.

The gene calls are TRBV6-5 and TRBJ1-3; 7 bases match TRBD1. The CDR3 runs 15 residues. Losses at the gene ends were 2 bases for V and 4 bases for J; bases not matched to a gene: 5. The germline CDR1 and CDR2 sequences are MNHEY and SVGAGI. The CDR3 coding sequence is TGTGCCAGCAGTTACCAAAAGGGACAGGGAAACACCATATATTTT. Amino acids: CASSYQKGQGNTIYF.

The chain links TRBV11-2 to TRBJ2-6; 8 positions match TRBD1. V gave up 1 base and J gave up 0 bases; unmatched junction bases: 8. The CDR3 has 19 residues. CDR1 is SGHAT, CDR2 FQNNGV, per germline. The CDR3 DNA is TGTGCCAGCAGCTTAGCAGGCAAAACAGGGGGCTCTGGGGCCAACGTCCTGACTTTC. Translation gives CASSLAGKTGGSGANVLTF.

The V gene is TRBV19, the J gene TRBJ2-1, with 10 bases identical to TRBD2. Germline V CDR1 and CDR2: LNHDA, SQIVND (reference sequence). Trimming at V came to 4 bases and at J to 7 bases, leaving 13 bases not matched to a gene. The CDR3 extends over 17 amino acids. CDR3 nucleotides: TGTGCCAGTAGTACCCTGTGGGTAGCGGGGGGTAGAAATGAGCAGTTCTTC. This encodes CASSTLWVAGGRNEQFF.

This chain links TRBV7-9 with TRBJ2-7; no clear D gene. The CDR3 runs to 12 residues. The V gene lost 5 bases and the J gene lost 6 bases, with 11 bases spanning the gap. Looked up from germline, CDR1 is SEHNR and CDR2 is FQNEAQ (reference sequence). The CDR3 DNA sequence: TGTGCCAGCAGCCCAGCCCTAGTCGAGCAGTACTTC. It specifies CASSPALVEQYF.

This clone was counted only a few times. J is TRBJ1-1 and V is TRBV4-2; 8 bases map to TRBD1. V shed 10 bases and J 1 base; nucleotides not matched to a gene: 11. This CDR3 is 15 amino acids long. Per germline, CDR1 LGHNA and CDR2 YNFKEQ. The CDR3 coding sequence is TGTGCCACCGCTGCAGGGGGCCTTAAGAACACTGAAGCTTTCTTT. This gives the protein CATAAGGLKNTEAFF.

The CDR3 region has the DNA TGTGCCAGCAGCCCGGACAGGGTTCGATACACCTTC. Translation gives CASSPDRVRYTF. V gene TRBV7-8 combines with J gene TRBJ1-2; TRBD1 matches 8 bases. V shed 5 bases and J 11 bases; nucleotides not matched to a gene: 7. The CDR3 has 12 amino acids. The germline CDR1 and CDR2 sequences are SGHVS and FQNEAQ.

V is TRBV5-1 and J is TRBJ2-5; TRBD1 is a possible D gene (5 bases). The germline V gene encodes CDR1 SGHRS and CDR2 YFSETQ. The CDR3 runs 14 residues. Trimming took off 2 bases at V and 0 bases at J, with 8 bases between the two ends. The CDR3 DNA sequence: TGCGCCAGCAGCTTACAGGACCACCAAGAGACCCAGTACTTC. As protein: CASSLQDHQETQYF.

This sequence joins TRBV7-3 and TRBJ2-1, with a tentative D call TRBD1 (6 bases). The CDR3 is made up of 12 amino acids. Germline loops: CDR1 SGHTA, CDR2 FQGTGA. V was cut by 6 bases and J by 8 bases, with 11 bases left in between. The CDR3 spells CASSRQGYEQFF. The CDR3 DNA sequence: TGTGCCAGCAGTCGGCAGGGGTATGAGCAGTTCTTC.

The CDR3 DNA reads as TGTGCCAGCAGCGACCTACGTGGGGCCTATGGGCCCCAGCATTTT. Protein product: CASSDLRGAYGPQHF. This chain uses TRBV6-5 with TRBJ1-5, with D perhaps matching TRBD1 (5 bases). There are 15 residues in the CDR3. Germline V CDR1 and CDR2: MNHEY, SVGAGI. Trimming pared 6 bases from V and 9 bases from J, leaving 21 bases between.

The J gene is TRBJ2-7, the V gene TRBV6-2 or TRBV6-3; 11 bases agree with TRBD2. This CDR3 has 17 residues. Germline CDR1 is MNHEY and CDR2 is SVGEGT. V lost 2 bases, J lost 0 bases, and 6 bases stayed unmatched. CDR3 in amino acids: CASSYGTSGASSYEQYF. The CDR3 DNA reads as TGTGCCAGCAGTTACGGGACTAGCGGTGCCAGCTCCTACGAGCAGTACTTC.

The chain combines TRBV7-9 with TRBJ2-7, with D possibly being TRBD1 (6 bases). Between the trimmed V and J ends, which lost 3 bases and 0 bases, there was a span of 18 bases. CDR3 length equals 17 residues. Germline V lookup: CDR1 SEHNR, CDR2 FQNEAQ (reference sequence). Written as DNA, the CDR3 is TGTGCCAGCAGCTTGGTTACCGGGACATCGAGCTCCTACGAGCAGTACTTC. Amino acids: CASSLVTGTSSSYEQYF.

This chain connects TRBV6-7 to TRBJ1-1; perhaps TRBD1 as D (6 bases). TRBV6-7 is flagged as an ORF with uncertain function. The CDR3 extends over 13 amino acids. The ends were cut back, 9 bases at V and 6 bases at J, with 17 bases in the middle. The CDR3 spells CARGRGFGAEAFF. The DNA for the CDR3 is TGTGCCAGGGGGAGGGGGTTTGGCGCTGAAGCTTTCTTT.